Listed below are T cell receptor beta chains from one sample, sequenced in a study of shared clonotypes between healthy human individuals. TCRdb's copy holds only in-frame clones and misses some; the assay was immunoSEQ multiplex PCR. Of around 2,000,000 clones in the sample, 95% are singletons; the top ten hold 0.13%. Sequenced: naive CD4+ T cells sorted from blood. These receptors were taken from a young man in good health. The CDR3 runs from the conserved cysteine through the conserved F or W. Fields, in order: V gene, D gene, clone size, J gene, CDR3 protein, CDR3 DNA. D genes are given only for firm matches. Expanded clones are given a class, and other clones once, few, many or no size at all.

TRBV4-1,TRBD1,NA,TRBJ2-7,CASSLRTGGPYEQYF,TGCGCCAGCAGCCTGCGGACAGGGGGCCCATACGAGCAGTACTTC
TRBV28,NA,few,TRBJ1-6,CASSPGVSPLHF,TGTGCCAGCAGTCCCGGGGTCTCACCCCTCCACTTT
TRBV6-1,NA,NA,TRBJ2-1,CASSEPRLSSYNEQFF,TGTGCCAGCAGTGAACCCCGGTTGAGCTCCTACAATGAGCAGTTCTTC
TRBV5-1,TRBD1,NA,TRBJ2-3,CASSSGTGTDTQYF,TGCGCCAGCAGCTCCGGGACAGGGACAGATACGCAGTATTTT
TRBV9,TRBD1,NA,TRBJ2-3,CASSVALGGQVKDTQYF,TGTGCCAGCAGCGTAGCTTTAGGGGGACAGGTCAAAGATACGCAGTATTTT
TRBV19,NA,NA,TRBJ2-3,CASSKPSADTQYF,TGTGCCAGTAGTAAGCCCTCGGCAGATACGCAGTATTTT
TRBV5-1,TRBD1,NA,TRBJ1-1,CASSLDTGGYLGTEAFF,TGCGCCAGCAGCTTGGACACAGGGGGTTATTTAGGCACTGAAGCTTTCTTT
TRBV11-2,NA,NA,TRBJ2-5,CASSAMLVLETQYF,TGTGCCAGCAGCGCTATGCTAGTTCTGGAGACCCAGTACTTC
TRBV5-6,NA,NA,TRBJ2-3,CASSWGAGATDTQYF,TGTGCCAGCAGCTGGGGGGCAGGGGCCACAGATACGCAGTATTTT
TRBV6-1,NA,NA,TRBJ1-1,CASRKTGNTEAFF,TGTGCCAGCAGGAAGACAGGGAACACTGAAGCTTTCTTT
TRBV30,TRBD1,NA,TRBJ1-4,CAWSSGGGTNEKLFF,TGTGCCTGGAGCAGTGGAGGGGGCACTAATGAAAAACTGTTTTTT
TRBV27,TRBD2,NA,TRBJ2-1,CASSPSGRAYYNEQFF,TGTGCCAGCAGCCCTAGCGGGAGGGCCTATTACAATGAGCAGTTCTTC
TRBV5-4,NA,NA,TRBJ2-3,CASSSFTGTDTQYF,TGTGCCAGCAGCTCCTTCACAGGGACAGATACGCAGTATTTT
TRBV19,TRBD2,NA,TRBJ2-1,CASSITSGSSYNEQFF,TGTGCCAGTAGTATCACTAGCGGTAGCTCCTACAATGAGCAGTTCTTC
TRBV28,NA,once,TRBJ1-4,CASTQLRGGVEKLFF,TGTGCCAGCACCCAACTCCGAGGGGGGGTCGAAAAACTGTTTTTT
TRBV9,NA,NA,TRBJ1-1,CASSAKPGMNTEAFF,TGTGCCAGCAGCGCGAAGCCGGGAATGAACACTGAAGCTTTCTTT
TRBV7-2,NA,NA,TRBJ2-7,CASSSGIFSYEQYF,TGTGCCAGCAGCTCGGGCATCTTCTCCTACGAGCAGTACTTC
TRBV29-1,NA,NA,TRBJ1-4,CSVVGTGNEKLFF,TGCAGCGTTGTCGGGACGGGTAATGAAAAACTGTTTTTT
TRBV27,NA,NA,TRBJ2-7,CANPESLYHEQYF,TGTGCCAACCCGGAGTCCCTTTACCACGAGCAGTACTTC
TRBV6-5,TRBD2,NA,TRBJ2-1,CASSFTSGGAYNEQFF,TGTGCCAGCAGTTTCACTAGCGGGGGGGCTTACAATGAGCAGTTCTTC
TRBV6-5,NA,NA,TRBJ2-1,CASGTGRRSEQFF,TGTGCCAGCGGTACCGGGAGAAGAAGTGAGCAGTTCTTC
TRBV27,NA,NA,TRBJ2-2,CASSLSFRGTGELFF,TGTGCCAGCAGTTTATCCTTCCGAGGGACCGGGGAGCTGTTTTTT
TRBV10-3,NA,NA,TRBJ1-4,CAISESSGYEKLFF,TGTGCCATCAGTGAGTCGTCAGGGTATGAAAAACTGTTTTTT
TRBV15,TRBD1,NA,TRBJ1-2,CATSRGDRGNYGYTF,TGTGCCACCAGCAGAGGGGACAGGGGGAACTATGGCTACACCTTC
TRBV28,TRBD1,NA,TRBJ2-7,CASSLAQGLSYEQYF,TGTGCCAGCAGTTTAGCACAGGGGCTCTCCTACGAGCAGTACTTC
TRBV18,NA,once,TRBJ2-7,CASSAGRNSYEQYF,TGTGCCAGCTCAGCGGGACGAAACTCCTACGAGCAGTACTTC
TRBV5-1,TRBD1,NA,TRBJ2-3,CASSPGQGKDTQYF,TGCGCCAGCAGCCCTGGACAGGGTAAGGATACGCAGTATTTT
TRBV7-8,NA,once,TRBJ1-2,CASTPPGANYGYTF,TGTGCCAGCACCCCCCCAGGCGCTAACTATGGCTACACCTTC
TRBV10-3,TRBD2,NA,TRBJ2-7,CATHPASGDYEQYF,TGCGCAACCCACCCCGCTAGCGGGGACTACGAGCAGTACTTC
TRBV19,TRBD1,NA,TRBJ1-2,CASSTTGGHGYTF,TGTGCCAGTAGTACTACAGGGGGCCATGGCTACACCTTC
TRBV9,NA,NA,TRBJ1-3,CASSQSGGNTIYF,TGTGCCAGCAGCCAGTCAGGGGGAAACACCATATATTTT
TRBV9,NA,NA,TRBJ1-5,CASSVEPGNQPQHF,TGTGCCAGCAGCGTAGAACCGGGCAATCAGCCCCAGCATTTT
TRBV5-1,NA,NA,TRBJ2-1,CASSFGSYNEQFF,TGCGCCAGCAGCTTTGGATCCTACAATGAGCAGTTCTTC
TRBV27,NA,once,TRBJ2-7,CASVSKGRLKYF,TGTGCCAGCGTGTCTAAAGGCAGACTAAAGTACTTC
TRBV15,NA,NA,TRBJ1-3,CATSRDRSSGNTIYF,TGTGCCACCAGCAGAGACCGGAGCTCTGGAAACACCATATATTTT
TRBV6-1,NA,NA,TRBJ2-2,CASRKGDTNTGELFF,TGTGCTTCCCGGAAGGGGGATACTAACACCGGGGAGCTGTTTTTT
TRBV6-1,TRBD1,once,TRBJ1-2,CASRGTGDGYTF,TGTGCCAGCAGGGGGACAGGGGACGGCTACACCTTC
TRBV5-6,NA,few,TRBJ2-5,CASSLVETQYF,TGTGCCAGCAGCTTGGTAGAGACCCAGTACTTC
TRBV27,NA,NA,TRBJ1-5,CASSLRGRSDQPQHF,TGTGCCAGCAGTCTTCGGGGGAGGTCGGATCAGCCCCAGCATTTT